One and the same sample provided the 20 T cell receptor beta chains below, sequenced in a study of CD8 T cells in ankylosing spondylitis. TCRdb re-analysed the 5' RACE reads in MiXCR, keeping a single row per CDR3 protein. The table includes 200,000 to 250,000 distinct CDR3 sequences, more than 25% detected once. The source material was blood, either unsorted or a sorted T cell fraction (not recorded which). These receptors came from a male donor with ankylosing spondylitis or in good health (not recorded which).

The gene calls are TRBV20-1 and TRBJ1-1; TRBD1 aligns across 9 bases. Germline V lookup: CDR1 DFQATT, CDR2 SNEGSKA (reference sequence). The CDR3 totals 17 residues. The ends lost 0 bases at V and 3 bases at J; junction bases unmatched: 11. The CDR3 region is CSARDRRQGGFHTEAFF. CDR3 nucleotide sequence: TGCAGTGCTAGAGATCGGAGACAGGGGGGATTTCACACTGAAGCTTTCTTT.

The J gene is TRBJ2-1, the V gene TRBV20-1; TRBD2 matches at 10 bases. This CDR3 region has 17 residues. Germline CDR1 DFQATT, CDR2 SNEGSKA (reference sequence). Losses at the gene ends were 1 base for V and 10 bases for J; bases not matched to a gene: 16. The CDR3 nucleotides are TGCAGTGCTAGAGCCCCAAAGAGAGCGGGGGGGGATAGCGAGCAGTTCTTC. Residues: CSARAPKRAGGDSEQFF.

The chain combines TRBV6-5 with TRBJ2-1; 7 bases map to TRBD1. V gave up 0 bases and J gave up 1 base; unmatched junction bases: 3. This CDR3 comprises 16 residues. Germline CDR1 reads MNHEY; CDR2 reads SVGAGI. The CDR3: CASSYSTGDSYNEQFF. CDR3 DNA sequence: TGTGCCAGCAGTTACTCAACAGGGGATTCCTACAATGAGCAGTTCTTC.

The chain combines TRBV20-1 with TRBJ2-2; the D gene is possibly TRBD2 (6 bases). V lost 3 bases and J lost 2, with 10 bases in between. CDR3 size: 14 residues. CDR1 DFQATT and CDR2 SNEGSKA come from the germline V gene (reference sequence). The DNA of the CDR3 is TGCAGTGCTAGGGAGGGACCAAACACCGGGGAGCTGTTTTTT. As protein: CSAREGPNTGELFF.

The gene calls are TRBV11-1 and TRBJ2-1; 9 bases fit TRBD1. V lost 4 bases, J lost 0 bases, and 13 bases stayed unmatched. Germline CDR1 is SGHAT and CDR2 is FQDESV (reference sequence). There are 19 residues in the CDR3. The CDR3: CASSSAGQGFTSSYNEQFF. DNA for the CDR3: TGTGCCAGCAGCTCGGCGGGACAGGGCTTTACGAGCTCCTACAATGAGCAGTTCTTC.

The sample holds a few counts of this clonotype. The rearrangement joins TRBV5-1 to TRBJ1-1; the D gene is possibly TRBD1 (5 bases). Per the germline V gene, CDR1 is SGHRS and CDR2 is YFSETQ. The CDR3 has 13 amino acids. The germline V and J ends were trimmed by 4 bases and 7 bases, with 14 bases remaining between them. CDR3 in DNA: TGCGCCAGCAGCACGGGTCAGGGCGGTGAAGCTTTCTTT. Translating it yields CASSTGQGGEAFF.

V is TRBV12-3 or TRBV12-4 and J is TRBJ1-1; a possible D gene is TRBD1 (5 bases). The V and J ends lost 3 bases and 10 bases respectively, with 12 bases between them. This CDR3 contains 12 residues. The CDR3 sequence is CASSLVGTRAFF. The DNA of the CDR3 is TGTGCCAGCAGTTTGGTCGGGACCCGAGCTTTCTTT.

The rearrangement joins TRBV6-1 to TRBJ2-7; TRBD2 might be the D (5 bases). The CDR3 runs to 15 residues. V dropped 6 bases and J dropped 2 bases, with 17 bases sitting between them. Per germline, CDR1 MNHNS and CDR2 SASEGT. CDR3 sequence (DNA): TGTGCCAGCAGAAAGCCCTCCGGGAAAGCCTACGAGCAGTACTTC. Its protein product is CASRKPSGKAYEQYF.

This clonotype was seen a few times. This sequence joins TRBV12-3 or TRBV12-4 and TRBJ2-5, with D possibly matching TRBD2 (6 bases). V was pared by 2 bases and J by 7 bases, with 14 bases between. The length of the CDR3 is 14 residues. In nucleotides, the CDR3 is TGTGCCAGCAGTTTACTGGAGGGAGATGGGACCCAGTACTTC. Translating it yields CASSLLEGDGTQYF.

This clonotype showed up just a few times. The chain carries TRBV7-9 and TRBJ2-3, with unresolved D. The V gene's germline CDR1 is SEHNR and CDR2 FQNEAQ (reference sequence). Between the trimmed V and J ends, which lost 2 bases and 10 bases, there was a span of 10 bases. This CDR3 spans 12 amino acids. For the CDR3, the DNA is TGTGCCAGCAGCTTACCTTCAGCTCCGCAGTATTTT. This translates into CASSLPSAPQYF.

The CDR3, as DNA: TGTGCCAGCAGTTTCTTAACGGGGGCCAACGTCCTGACTTTC. Residues: CASSFLTGANVLTF. The chain has TRBV27 and TRBJ2-6, with unresolved D. The CDR3 totals 14 residues. Germline-derived CDR1 and CDR2 are MNHEY and SMNVEV (reference sequence). V lost 3 bases to trimming and J lost 4 bases, with 7 bases between them.

The CDR3 sequence is CATSARAGTEAFF. As DNA, the CDR3 is TGTGCCACCAGTGCCAGGGCGGGCACTGAAGCTTTCTTT. This rearrangement joins TRBV24-1 to TRBJ1-1; D perhaps matches TRBD1 (5 bases). CDR3 length equals 13 residues. The V end was cut by 5 bases, the J end by 4 bases, with 10 bases between. Germline V gene sequence: CDR1 KGHDR, CDR2 SFDVKD.

This clonotype has just one count. The genes are TRBV12-3 or TRBV12-4 and TRBJ2-5; perhaps TRBD2 as D (5 bases). V was cut by 1 base and J by 7 bases, with 13 bases left in between. CDR3 length: 14 amino acids. The CDR3 DNA sequence: TGTGCCAGCAGTTTAGTGGGAGTAGTAGGGACCCAGTACTTC. Amino acids: CASSLVGVVGTQYF.

The rearrangement joins TRBV20-1 to TRBJ1-1, with unresolved D. CDR3 size: 13 residues. Between the trimmed V and J ends, which lost 1 base and 5 bases, there was a span of 11 bases. Germline assignment: CDR1 DFQATT and CDR2 SNEGSKA (reference sequence). The DNA for the CDR3 is TGCAGTGCTAGAGGCTTTAGTAATACTGAAGCTTTCTTT. Amino acids: CSARGFSNTEAFF.

The chain is built from TRBV5-1 and TRBJ2-7; D unresolved. Trimming removed 1 base from V and 6 bases from J, with 11 bases in between. Germline V lookup: CDR1 SGHRS, CDR2 YFSETQ. This CDR3 spans 13 amino acids. The chain's CDR3 is CASSLSISGEQYF. The CDR3 nucleotides read TGCGCCAGCAGCTTGAGCATTTCTGGCGAGCAGTACTTC.

The chain employs TRBV4-1 and TRBJ2-6; no firm D call. The CDR3 sequence is 17 residues long. V lost 5 bases, J lost 0 bases, and 14 bases lay in between. Germline V gene lookup returns CDR1 MGHRA and CDR2 YSYEKL. CDR3 DNA sequence: TGCGCCAGCAGCGTGACACCTGGAGTCTCTGGGGCCAACGTCCTGACTTTC. Its translation: CASSVTPGVSGANVLTF.

This clonotype was observed once. The chain joins TRBV7-9 to TRBJ2-1; the match to TRBD2 covers 8 bases. The CDR3 extends over 17 amino acids. V was clipped by 1 base and J by 4 bases; unmatched bases: 9. Germline V CDR1 and CDR2: SEHNR, FQNEAQ (reference sequence). CDR3 sequence reads: CASSLVLGTRSYNEQFF. In nucleotides, the CDR3 is TGTGCCAGCAGCTTAGTGTTGGGGACTAGATCATACAATGAGCAGTTCTTC.

This clonotype has only a few counts. V is TRBV7-7 and J is TRBJ2-6; 7 nucleotides align to TRBD2. This CDR3 has 17 residues. Germline trimming cut 4 bases from V and 4 bases from J; bases unmatched to any gene: 10. The germline V gene has CDR1 SSHAT and CDR2 FNYEAQ (reference sequence). This CDR3 is CASSSQPLAVGANVLTF. The DNA for the CDR3 is TGTGCCAGCAGCTCCCAACCTCTAGCGGTGGGGGCCAACGTCCTGACTTTC.

This chain connects TRBV9 to TRBJ2-5; D unresolved. V lost 4 bases, J lost 2 bases, and 12 bases lay in between. The V gene's germline CDR1 is SGDLS and CDR2 YYNGEE. CDR3 length: 14 residues. CDR3 amino acids: CASSSRLGQETQYF. In DNA form, the CDR3 reads TGTGCCAGCAGCTCACGACTGGGACAAGAGACCCAGTACTTC.

V is TRBV6-1 and J is TRBJ1-4; D remains ambiguous. The CDR3 sequence is 14 residues long. V dropped 6 bases and J dropped 3 bases, with 11 bases sitting between them. Germline V CDR1 and CDR2: MNHNS, SASEGT. CDR3 sequence reads: CASRQQGANEKLFF. Written as DNA, the CDR3 is TGTGCCAGCAGACAGCAAGGAGCTAATGAAAAACTGTTTTTT.